These 8 T cell receptor beta chains were all obtained from the same sample, sequenced in a study of blood T cell repertoires in COVID-19. The method was immunoSEQ multiplex PCR; TCRdb's version includes in-frame clones alone and lacks a portion of them. The sample includes around 260,000 clones, less than 90% seen only once; the top ten take approximately 12%. The source material was peripheral blood. These receptors came from a human donor in a cohort sampled during active COVID-19.

CDR3 nucleotides: TGTGCCATCAGTGAGTCCGGGGGTCAGACAGATACGCAGTATTTT. This translates into CAISESGGQTDTQYF. The rearrangement links TRBV10-3 to TRBJ2-3; D is possibly TRBD2 (6 bases). The CDR3 consists of 15 residues. Between the trimmed V and J ends, which lost 0 bases and 3 bases, there was a span of 10 bases. Germline loops: CDR1 ENHRY, CDR2 SYGVKD.

V usage is TRBV19 and J usage is TRBJ1-2; no reliable D call. V lost 5 bases and J 4 bases, leaving 5 bases between the germline ends. This CDR3 contains 11 residues. Germline-derived CDR1 and CDR2 are LNHDA and SQIVND (reference sequence). The CDR3 region is CASSFIYGYTF. The DNA for the CDR3 is TGTGCCAGTAGTTTCATCTATGGCTACACCTTC.

V usage is TRBV7-8 and J usage is TRBJ2-2, with 7 positions matching TRBD1. V shed 5 bases, J shed 7 bases, and the junction held 7 bases outside the gene matches. The CDR3 is made up of 14 amino acids. CDR1 SGHVS and CDR2 FQNEAQ come from the germline V gene. CDR3 sequence: CASSPRGQGGELFF. In nucleotides, the CDR3 is TGTGCCAGCAGCCCGAGGGGGCAGGGCGGGGAGCTGTTTTTT.

The gene calls are TRBV5-1 and TRBJ2-6; D is unclear. The CDR3 covers 14 residues. Trimming removed 2 bases at V and 7 bases at J, with 10 bases between. The V gene's germline CDR1 is SGHRS and CDR2 YFSETQ. In DNA, the CDR3 is TGCGCCAGCAGCTTCGAGGTCGGCGCCAACGTCCTGACTTTC. Its protein product is CASSFEVGANVLTF.

The genes are TRBV10-2 and TRBJ2-4; 12 bases are a match to TRBD2. There are 19 residues in the CDR3. The ends lost 0 bases at V and 1 base at J; junction bases unmatched: 7. Germline V gene lookup returns CDR1 WSHSY and CDR2 SAAADI. The CDR3 is CASSESLAGGPVAKNIQYF. CDR3 coding DNA: TGCGCCAGCAGTGAGTCACTAGCGGGAGGACCTGTTGCCAAAAACATTCAGTACTTC.

The genes are TRBV19 and TRBJ2-1; D remains unclear. Germline V gene lookup returns CDR1 LNHDA and CDR2 SQIVND (reference sequence). This CDR3 region has 15 residues. V was cut by 5 bases and J by 0 bases, with 11 bases left in between. The CDR3 sequence: CASSVTSSSYNEQFF. The CDR3 nucleotides are TGTGCCAGTAGTGTAACCTCGAGCTCCTACAATGAGCAGTTCTTC. Based on the CDR3 plus reference TRBV19 and TRBJ2-1, the full variable domain is DGGITQSPKYLFRKEGQNVTLSCEQNLNHDAMYWYRQDPGQGLRLIYYSQIVNDFQKGDIAEGYSVSREKKESFPLTVTSAQKNPTAFYLCASSVTSSSYNEQFFGPGTRLTVL.

This clone was counted once. V gene TRBV5-6 combines with J gene TRBJ2-1, with 9 nucleotides matching TRBD1. The germline gives CDR1 SGHDT, CDR2 YYEEEE. The length of the CDR3 is 15 residues. Trimming took 5 bases from V and 7 from J; bases not matched to a gene: 10. The CDR3 spells CASRLNRGHRNEQFF. CDR3 bases: TGTGCCAGCAGACTTAACAGGGGGCATAGGAATGAGCAGTTCTTC.

The genes are TRBV6-5 and TRBJ2-3; D is undetermined. CDR1 MNHEY and CDR2 SVGAGI come from the germline V gene. The germline V and J ends were trimmed by 4 bases and 3 bases, with 5 bases remaining between them. This CDR3 has 12 amino acids. Here the CDR3 reads CASSSQTDTQYF. DNA for the CDR3: TGTGCCAGCAGTTCCCAGACAGATACGCAGTATTTT.